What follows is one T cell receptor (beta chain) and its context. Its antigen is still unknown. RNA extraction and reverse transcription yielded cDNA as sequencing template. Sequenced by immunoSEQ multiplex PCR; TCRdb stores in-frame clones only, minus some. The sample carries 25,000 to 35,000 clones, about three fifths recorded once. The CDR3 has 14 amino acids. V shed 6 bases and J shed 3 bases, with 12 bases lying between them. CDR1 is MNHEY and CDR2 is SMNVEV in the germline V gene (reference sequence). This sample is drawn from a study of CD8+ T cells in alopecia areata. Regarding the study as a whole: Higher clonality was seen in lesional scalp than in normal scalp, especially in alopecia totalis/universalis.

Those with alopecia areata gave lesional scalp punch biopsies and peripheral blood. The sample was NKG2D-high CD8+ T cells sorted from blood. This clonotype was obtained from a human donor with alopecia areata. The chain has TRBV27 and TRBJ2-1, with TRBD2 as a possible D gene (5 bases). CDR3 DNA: TGTGCCAGCAGAGCCCGGACTCGCTACAATGAGCAGTTCTTC. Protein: CASRARTRYNEQFF.